The 12 T cell receptor beta chains reported below all come from one sample, sequenced in a study of patients and donors after allogeneic stem cell transplantation. From the RT-PCR reads, TCRdb called clonotypes with MiXCR, one entry per CDR3 protein. Of hundreds of thousands of distinct CDR3 sequences in the sample, 16% were seen once. Material: blood, either unsorted or a sorted T cell fraction (not recorded which). All receptors come from a human donor who was either an allogeneic HSCT recipient or a stem cell or donor lymphocyte infusion donor (not recorded which). It is not recorded whose cells these are; they may come from a transplant donor.

This clonotype was counted a few times. The chain links TRBV15 to TRBJ1-1, with D possibly matching TRBD1 (5 bases). This CDR3 is 13 amino acids long. The V and J ends lost 6 bases and 5 bases respectively, with 13 bases between them. The germline CDR1 and CDR2 sequences are LNHNV and YYDKDF (reference sequence). In DNA, the CDR3 is TGTGCCACCAGTCGGGGGAAACAAACTGAAGCTTTCTTT. Its protein product is CATSRGKQTEAFF.

The chain uses TRBV2 and TRBJ2-7; D call uncertain. Germline assignment: CDR1 SNHLY and CDR2 FYNNEI. The CDR3 is 12 amino acids. V was shortened by 4 bases and J by 1 base, with 5 bases between the two germline ends. The CDR3 sequence: CASSGMSYEQYF. The DNA of the CDR3 is TGTGCCAGCAGTGGTATGTCCTACGAGCAGTACTTC.

The chain couples TRBV29-1 to TRBJ2-1, with TRBD2 identical over 9 bases. Germline V gives CDR1 SQVTM, CDR2 ANQGSEA. J gave up 2 bases and V 4 bases, and 0 bases lay outside the gene matches. The CDR3 loop spans 13 amino acids. The CDR3 loop is CSVGTSAYNEQFF. CDR3 bases: TGCAGCGTTGGGACTAGCGCCTACAATGAGCAGTTCTTC.

This clonotype was seen many times. The chain recombines TRBV4-1 with TRBJ1-6; the D is unclear. Germline V gene data show CDR1 as MGHRA and CDR2 as YSYEKL. This CDR3 has 15 residues. V was trimmed by 1 base and J by 0 bases, leaving 4 bases between them. The CDR3 reads CASSQGSSYNSPLHF. CDR3 coding DNA: TGCGCCAGCAGCCAAGGGAGCTCCTATAATTCACCCCTCCACTTT.

This clonotype came up a few times. This chain links TRBV11-1 with TRBJ1-1, with no clear D. The length of the CDR3 is 12 residues. V lost 5 bases, J lost 3 bases, and 7 bases lay in between. CDR1 and CDR2 (germline): SGHAT, FQDESV (reference sequence). DNA for the CDR3: TGTGCCAGCAGCCCGGAGCACACTGAAGCTTTCTTT. Residues: CASSPEHTEAFF.

The chain carries TRBV4-2 and TRBJ2-3; 11 bases agree with TRBD2. The germline CDR1 and CDR2 sequences are LGHNA and YNFKEQ. V lost 1 base, J lost 7 bases, and 4 bases stayed unmatched. This CDR3 region has 15 residues. In DNA form, the CDR3 reads TGTGCCAGCAGCCAAGTAGCGGGGGGGCCGCATACGCAGTATTTT. Its protein product is CASSQVAGGPHTQYF.

This clonotype appeared a few times. The J gene is TRBJ2-7, the V gene TRBV6-2 or TRBV6-3; perhaps TRBD2 as D (6 bases). CDR3 size: 15 residues. The germline V gene has CDR1 MNHEY and CDR2 SVGEGT. Trimming removed 5 bases at V and 4 bases at J, with 18 bases between. As DNA, the CDR3 is TGTGCCAGCAGTCCCCGAAGGGCGGGGCCGTACGAGCAGTACTTC. Its translation is CASSPRRAGPYEQYF.

The CDR3 loop reads CASSQGAEDEQYF. The CDR3 DNA is TGTGCCAGCAGCCAAGGGGCAGAAGACGAGCAGTACTTC. The chain recombines TRBV4-2 with TRBJ2-7; no clear D. Germline lookup yields CDR1 LGHNA and CDR2 YNFKEQ. The ends were cut back, 1 base at V and 5 bases at J, with 9 bases in the middle. The CDR3 spans 13 residues.

Many counts were recorded for this clonotype. This chain uses TRBV12-3 or TRBV12-4 with TRBJ2-1; 11 bases agree with TRBD2. CDR3 size: 15 residues. Trimming cost V 11 bases and J 4 bases; bases outside gene matches: 10. Here the CDR3 reads CAALLAGARYNEQFF. CDR3 bases: TGTGCCGCATTACTAGCGGGAGCTCGGTACAATGAGCAGTTCTTC.

This clonotype has more than one count but fewer than ten. This chain uses TRBV15 with TRBJ2-7; D uncertain. Per germline, CDR1 LNHNV and CDR2 YYDKDF (reference sequence). The V end lost 0 bases, the J end lost 7 bases, and 16 bases lay between the germline ends. This CDR3 has 15 amino acids. For the CDR3, the DNA is TGTGCCACCAGCAGAGATAAGGTCCGTCGTACGGAGCAGTACTTC. The encoded protein is CATSRDKVRRTEQYF.

The J gene is TRBJ1-5, the V gene TRBV4-1; TRBD1 agrees at 9 bases. The CDR3 has 16 residues. CDR1 is MGHRA and CDR2 is YSYEKL in the germline V gene. V was clipped by 1 base and J by 4 bases; unmatched bases: 5. The CDR3 nucleotides read TGCGCCAGCAGCCAAGCTTCCGGGACAGGGAATCAGCCCCAGCATTTT. It is translated as CASSQASGTGNQPQHF.

This clonotype has only a few counts. The V gene is TRBV20-1, the J gene TRBJ2-3, with D possibly matching TRBD2 (6 bases). The CDR3 loop spans 12 amino acids. The ends were cut back, 6 bases at V and 6 bases at J, with 13 bases in the middle. Germline CDR1 and CDR2: DFQATT and SNEGSKA (reference sequence). The CDR3 DNA is TGCAGTGCCCGGGGGATCCGGGATACGCAGTATTTT. Translation: CSARGIRDTQYF.